The clone carrying this TCR beta chain was recorded many times. Its target is unknown. V lost 2 bases, J lost 11 bases, and 22 bases lay in between. Germline assignment: CDR1 MNHEY and CDR2 SMNVEV (reference sequence). This CDR3 has 15 residues. The data were taken from a study of Graves' ophthalmopathy and Graves' hyperthyroidism. Whole-study findings and limits: From stable hyperthyroidism, ophthalmopathy was separated by a 13-signature model with roughly 89% sensitivity and roughly 84% specificity. Forecasting of ophthalmopathy progression by the model achieved about 71% sensitivity and around 77% specificity. Detected in blood as well were most expanded thyroid clonotypes with frequency above 0.001.

Isolation of PBMCs was performed using around 9.5 ml of fresh peripheral blood. Transcripts of RNA were the source for amplifying TCR beta CDR3 regions. An initial RT-PCR round employing HTBI primers preceded a second-round multiplex PCR. One entry per CDR3 protein, called by TCRdb with MiXCR from the multiplex PCR reads. The sample has fewer than 250,000 distinct CDR3 sequences; 25% to 35% are singletons. This receptor was obtained from a man in his forties or fifties with Graves' ophthalmopathy. J is TRBJ2-7 and V is TRBV27; a weak D match, TRBD1 (5 bases). Sequenced material: peripheral blood. CDR3 coding DNA: TGTGCCAGCAGTTTAAGGGGTCCGACAGCTCCCGCGGAGTACTTC. Residues: CASSLRGPTAPAEYF.